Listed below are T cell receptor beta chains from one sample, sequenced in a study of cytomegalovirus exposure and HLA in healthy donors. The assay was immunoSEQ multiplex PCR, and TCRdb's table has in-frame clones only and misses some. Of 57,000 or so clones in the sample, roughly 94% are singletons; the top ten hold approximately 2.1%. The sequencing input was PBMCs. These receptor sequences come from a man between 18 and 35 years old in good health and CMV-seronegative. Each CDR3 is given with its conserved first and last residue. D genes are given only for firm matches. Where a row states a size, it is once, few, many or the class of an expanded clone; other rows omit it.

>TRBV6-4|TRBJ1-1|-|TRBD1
TGTGCCAGCAGCCGAGAGGGGACAGGGGAAGCTTTCTTT
CASSREGTGEAFF
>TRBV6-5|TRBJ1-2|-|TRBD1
TGTGCCAGCAGACAGGGGCAAACCTATGGCTACACCTTC
CASRQGQTYGYTF
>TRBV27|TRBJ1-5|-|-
TGTGCCAGCAGTCACAGGCCCGATAGCAATCAGCCCCAGCATTTT
CASSHRPDSNQPQHF
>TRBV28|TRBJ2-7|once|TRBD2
TGTGCCAGCAGCCTCCCGGGGGAAACTAGCGGGTTTTCCTACTACGAGCAGTACTTC
CASSLPGETSGFSYYEQYF
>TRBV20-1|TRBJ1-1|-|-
TGCAGTACCGACATGAACACTGAAGCTTTCTTT
CSTDMNTEAFF
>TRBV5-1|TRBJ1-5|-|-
TGCGCCAGCAGCTTGGCACAGGGAGAACAGCCCCAGCATTTT
CASSLAQGEQPQHF
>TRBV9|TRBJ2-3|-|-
TGTGCCAGCAGCGTAGGGACATCTTTCACAGATACGCAGTATTTT
CASSVGTSFTDTQYF
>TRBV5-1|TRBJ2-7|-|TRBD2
TGCGCCAGCAGCTCGGGACTAGCGGGAGAAGGGCAGTACTTC
CASSSGLAGEGQYF
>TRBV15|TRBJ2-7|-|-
TGTGCCACCAGCCCTCCACGGGTCGCGGGAACCGAGCAGTACTTC
CATSPPRVAGTEQYF
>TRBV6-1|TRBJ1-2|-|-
TGTGCCAGCAGTCAGCGCGGTTTTGACTACGGCTACACCTTC
CASSQRGFDYGYTF
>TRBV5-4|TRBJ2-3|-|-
TGTGCCAGCAGCTTCCCAGGGTCAGATACGCAGTATTTT
CASSFPGSDTQYF
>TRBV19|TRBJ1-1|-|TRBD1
TGTGCCAGTAGTGGACAGGGGTATACTGAAGCTTTCTTT
CASSGQGYTEAFF
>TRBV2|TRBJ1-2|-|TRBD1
TGTGCCAGCAGCCTGACAGGGAACTATGGCTACACCTTC
CASSLTGNYGYTF
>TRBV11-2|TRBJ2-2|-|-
TGTGCCAGCAGCTTGACAGGGAACACCGGGGAGCTGTTTTTT
CASSLTGNTGELFF
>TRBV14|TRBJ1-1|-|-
TGTGCCAGCAGCTTCCAGGGAGGCGGCACTGAAGCTTTCTTT
CASSFQGGGTEAFF
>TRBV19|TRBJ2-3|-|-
TGTGCCAGTAGCCTTGGGGGGGCCACAGATACGCAGTATTTT
CASSLGGATDTQYF
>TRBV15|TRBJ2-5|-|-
TGTGCCACCAGCAGGGCCTTGGGGGCGCGGGAGACCCAGTACTTC
CATSRALGARETQYF
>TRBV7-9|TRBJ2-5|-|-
TGTGCCAGCAGCTGGGGGACACGAGAGACCCAGTACTTC
CASSWGTRETQYF
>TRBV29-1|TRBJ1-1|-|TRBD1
TGCAGCGCCGCGGGACAGGGGTACACTGAAGCTTTCTTT
CSAAGQGYTEAFF
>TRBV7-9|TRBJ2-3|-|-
TGTGCCAGCAGCCCTACCTTGGGAGTGCCAGATACGCAGTATTTT
CASSPTLGVPDTQYF
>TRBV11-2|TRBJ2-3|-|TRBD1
TGTGCCAGCAGCAGTAACAGGGGACGCACAGATACGCAGTATTTT
CASSSNRGRTDTQYF
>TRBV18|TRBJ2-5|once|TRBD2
TGTGCCAGCTCACGGCCTAGCGGGAGTTATCAAGAGACCCAGTACTTC
CASSRPSGSYQETQYF